Given below is one T cell receptor beta chain in context. What it recognizes is unknown. This entry belongs to a study of CD8+ T cells in alopecia areata. Study as a whole: Treated patients were given oral tofacitinib, which was dosed at 5 to 10 mg twice daily.

Following extraction, RNA underwent reverse transcription to cDNA, which served as the sequencing template. Sequenced by immunoSEQ multiplex PCR; TCRdb stores in-frame clones only, minus some. The sample carries 200,000 or so clones, approximately 38% recorded once. Findings and limits, study-wide: In scalp and blood, many expanded lesional clones persisted during tofacitinib. Scalp clonality and expanded CD8+ clones among the top 100 were significantly decreased by tofacitinib.

The treatment was: oral pan-JAK inhibitor, 5-10 mg twice daily. Lesional scalp punch biopsies and peripheral blood came from alopecia areata patients. Trimming removed 2 bases at V and 5 bases at J, with 9 bases between. The CDR3 length is 14 residues. From germline, CDR1 is KGHSH and CDR2 LQKENI. Sequenced material: CD4+ T cells sorted from blood, taken at week 34, from a patient treated with tofacitinib. This TCR was recovered from a human donor with alopecia areata. The chain recombines TRBV18 with TRBJ2-2, with D maybe TRBD1 (6 bases). The CDR3 protein is CASSPRDITGELFF. In nucleotides, the CDR3 is TGTGCCAGCTCACCAAGGGACATAACCGGGGAGCTGTTTTTT.